Detailed here is one TCR beta chain. This entry is derived from a study of cytomegalovirus exposure and HLA in healthy donors. The PCR used 60 Vbeta and 13 Jbeta primers. The assay was immunoSEQ multiplex PCR, and TCRdb's table has in-frame clones only and misses some. The repertoire holds under 85,000 clones, with around 70% as singletons. The germline V gene encodes CDR1 SNHLY and CDR2 FYNNEI. V dropped 6 bases and J dropped 3; count of bases not matched to a gene: 6. CDR3 length: 14 residues. The sequencing sample was made of PBMCs. The J gene is TRBJ1-1, the V gene TRBV2; 8 nucleotides match TRBD1. The clonotype was recovered from a woman aged 25-40 years in good health and CMV-seropositive. The CDR3 loop is CASSLQGAYTEAFF. The CDR3 DNA follows: TGTGCCAGCAGCCTTCAGGGGGCTTACACTGAAGCTTTCTTT.